Below, one T cell receptor (beta chain) is given with its context. Its specificity is unknown. It was with 60 Vbeta and 13 Jbeta primers that the PCR ran. Produced via immunoSEQ multiplex PCR; TCRdb's table is partial and in-frame only. The data contain approximately 210,000 clones, roughly four fifths of them singletons. The record originates from a study of cytomegalovirus exposure and HLA in healthy donors. Study in general: Researchers previously reported finding 100 million or so unique TCR beta sequences from roughly 180 million T cells.

V gave up 0 bases and J gave up 6 bases, with 12 bases separating them. The CDR3 sequence is 14 residues long. In germline, CDR1 is MNHEY, CDR2 SMNVEV (reference sequence). Study results and limitations: The study put 150 or so TCR beta chains on its list as cytomegalovirus-associated.

Sequenced sample: PBMCs. This rearrangement joins TRBV27 to TRBJ2-7, with D possibly TRBD1 on 6 matching bases. This clonotype was sampled from a man aged 18 to 29 in good health and CMV-seronegative. CDR3: CASSLSFRGAEQYF. The CDR3, as DNA: TGTGCCAGCAGTTTATCGTTCAGGGGCGCCGAGCAGTACTTC.